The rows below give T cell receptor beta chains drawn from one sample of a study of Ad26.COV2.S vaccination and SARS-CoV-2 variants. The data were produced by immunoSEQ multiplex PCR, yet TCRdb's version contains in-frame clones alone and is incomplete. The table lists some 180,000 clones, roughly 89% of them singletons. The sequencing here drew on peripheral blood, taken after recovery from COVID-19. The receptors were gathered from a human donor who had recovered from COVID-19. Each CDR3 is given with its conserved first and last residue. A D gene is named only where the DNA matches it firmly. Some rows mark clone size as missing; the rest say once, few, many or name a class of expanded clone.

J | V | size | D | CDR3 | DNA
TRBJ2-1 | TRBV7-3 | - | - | CASSPEQGNEQFF | TGTGCCAGCAGCCCGGAACAGGGTAATGAGCAGTTCTTC
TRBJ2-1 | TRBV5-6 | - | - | CASSPGTLSYEQFF | TGTGCCAGCAGCCCCGGGACTCTAAGTTATGAGCAGTTCTTC
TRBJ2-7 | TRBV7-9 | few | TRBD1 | CASSLVGQGAYEQYF | TGTGCCAGCAGCTTAGTTGGTCAGGGGGCGTACGAGCAGTACTTC
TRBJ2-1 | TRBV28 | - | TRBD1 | CASEDREYNEQFF | TGTGCCAGCGAAGACAGGGAGTACAATGAGCAGTTCTTC
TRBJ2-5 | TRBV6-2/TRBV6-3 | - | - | CASSPYRSQETQYF | TGTGCCAGCAGCCCATACAGGAGCCAAGAGACCCAGTACTTC
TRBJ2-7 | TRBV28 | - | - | CASSPWDRRTYEQYF | TGTGCCAGCAGTCCGTGGGACCGGAGGACCTACGAGCAGTACTTC
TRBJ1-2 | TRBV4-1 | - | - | CASSQDLAYGYTF | TGCGCCAGCAGCCAAGATCTGGCCTATGGCTACACCTTC
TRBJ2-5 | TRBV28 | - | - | CASTLRGTGTQYF | TGTGCCAGCACCCTTCGGGGGACGGGGACCCAGTACTTC
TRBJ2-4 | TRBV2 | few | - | CASNRGGTKNIQYF | TGTGCCAGCAACCGGGGCGGTACCAAAAACATTCAGTACTTC
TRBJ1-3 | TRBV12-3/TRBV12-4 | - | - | CAIGGASGNTIYF | TGTGCCATCGGGGGGGCATCTGGAAACACCATATATTTT
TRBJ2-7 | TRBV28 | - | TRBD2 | CASSLRAGAYEQYF | TGTGCCAGCAGTTTAAGAGCGGGGGCCTACGAGCAGTACTTC
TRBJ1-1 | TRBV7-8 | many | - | CASSLEPALANTEAFF | TGTGCCAGCAGCTTAGAACCAGCCTTGGCGAACACTGAAGCTTTCTTT
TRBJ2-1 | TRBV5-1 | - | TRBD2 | CASAKPASGIYNEQFF | TGCGCCAGCGCGAAACCGGCTAGCGGTATTTACAATGAGCAGTTCTTC
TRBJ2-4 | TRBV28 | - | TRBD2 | CASSLLGLAGLAKNIQYF | TGTGCCAGCAGTTTATTGGGACTAGCGGGGCTAGCCAAAAACATTCAGTACTTC
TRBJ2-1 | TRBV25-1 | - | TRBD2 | CASSEYRALAGGREQFF | TGTGCCAGCAGTGAATATAGGGCTCTAGCGGGAGGTAGGGAGCAGTTCTTC
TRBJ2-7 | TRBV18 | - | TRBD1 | CASSPDRGGPQAYEQYF | TGTGCCAGCTCACCAGACAGGGGGGGCCCTCAGGCCTACGAGCAGTACTTC
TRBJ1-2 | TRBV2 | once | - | CASSAAGEGYTF | TGTGCCAGCAGTGCGGCAGGGGAGGGCTACACCTTC
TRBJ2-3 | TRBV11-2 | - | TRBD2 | CASSLKLAGFTDTQYF | TGTGCCAGCAGCTTAAAACTAGCGGGGTTCACAGATACGCAGTATTTT
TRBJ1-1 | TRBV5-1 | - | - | CASSLDWGGGTEAFF | TGCGCCAGCAGCTTGGATTGGGGTGGGGGTACTGAAGCTTTCTTT
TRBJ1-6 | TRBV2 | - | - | CASSERTAHSPLHF | TGTGCCAGCAGTGAAAGGACAGCTCATTCACCCCTCCACTTT
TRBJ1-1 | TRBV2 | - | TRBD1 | CASLSTGTGGVNTEAFF | TGTGCCAGCTTAAGCACCGGGACAGGGGGTGTGAACACTGAAGCTTTCTTT
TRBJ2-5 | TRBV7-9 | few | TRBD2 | CASSGLAGLETQYF | TGTGCCAGCAGCGGACTAGCGGGTTTAGAGACCCAGTACTTC
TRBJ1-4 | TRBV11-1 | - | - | CASSLTAGTGELFF | TGTGCCAGCAGCTTAACTGCGGGGACGGGAGAACTGTTTTTT
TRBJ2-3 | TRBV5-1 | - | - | CASSGDSTDTQYF | TGCGCCAGCAGCGGTGACAGCACAGATACGCAGTATTTT
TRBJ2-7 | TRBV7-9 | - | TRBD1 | CASSLNRGYSYEQYF | TGTGCCAGCAGCTTAAACAGGGGTTACTCCTACGAGCAGTACTTC
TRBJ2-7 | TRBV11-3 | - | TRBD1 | CASSLRQGLYEQYF | TGTGCCAGCAGCTTGAGACAGGGCCTCTACGAGCAGTACTTC
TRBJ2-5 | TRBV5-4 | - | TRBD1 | CASSLAGGEETQYF | TGTGCCAGCAGCTTGGCAGGGGGTGAGGAGACCCAGTACTTC
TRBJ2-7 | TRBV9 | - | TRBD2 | CASSVGASGGYEQYF | TGTGCCAGCAGCGTAGGGGCTAGCGGGGGCTACGAGCAGTACTTC
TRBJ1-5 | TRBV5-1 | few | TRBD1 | CASSEGTVNQPQHF | TGCGCCAGCAGCGAGGGGACAGTTAATCAGCCCCAGCATTTT
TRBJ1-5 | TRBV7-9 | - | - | CASSLANQPQHF | TGTGCCAGCAGCTTAGCCAATCAGCCCCAGCATTTT
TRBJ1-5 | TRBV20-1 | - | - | CSASRQGGSNQPQHF | TGCAGTGCTAGTCGCCAGGGAGGAAGCAATCAGCCCCAGCATTTT
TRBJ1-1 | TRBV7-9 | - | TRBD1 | CASSSPRDRVGTEAFF | TGTGCCAGCAGCTCACCTAGGGACAGGGTAGGCACTGAAGCTTTCTTT
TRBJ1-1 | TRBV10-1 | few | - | CASSQNRGTEAFF | TGCGCCAGCAGTCAGAATAGGGGCACTGAAGCTTTCTTT
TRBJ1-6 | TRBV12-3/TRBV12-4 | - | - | CASSLQNSPLHF | TGTGCCAGCAGTTTACAGAATTCACCCCTCCACTTT
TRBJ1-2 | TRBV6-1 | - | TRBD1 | CASSEGTGNYGYTF | TGTGCCAGCAGTGAAGGGACAGGAAACTATGGCTACACCTTC
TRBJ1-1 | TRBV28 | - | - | CASSLSMGRGEAFF | TGTGCCAGCAGTTTATCGATGGGGCGGGGAGAAGCTTTCTTT